Each of the 5 T cell receptor beta chains below was sequenced from the same sample in a study of spatial heterogeneity in lung cancer. TCRdb re-called the 5' RACE reads with MiXCR, one entry per CDR3 protein. The sample shows under 10,000 distinct CDR3 sequences, 3.5% to 5% of them seen only once. Regarding time point: sample taken at primary tumor resection. Extraction of whole RNA from tumor, nontumor lung or frozen PBMC preceded unsorted sequencing. The sample here was PBMCs, taken at surgery. All receptors come from a male donor with early-stage non-small cell lung cancer.

Points on this clonotype: Little can be read into the size of this beta chain, an off-target read in a library designed for alpha chains. The chain uses TRBV20-1 and TRBJ1-1; D not certain. The V gene lost 4 bases and the J gene lost 0 bases, with 12 bases spanning the gap. Germline V gene lookup returns CDR1 DFQATT and CDR2 SNEGSKA (reference sequence). The CDR3 runs to 14 residues. The CDR3: CSAIKQPMNTEAFF. CDR3 coding DNA: TGCAGTGCTATTAAGCAACCAATGAACACTGAAGCTTTCTTT.

This clonotype is deemed medium-sized. This beta chain is an off-target read within a library intended for alpha chains, so its frequency means little. V gene TRBV29-1 combines with J gene TRBJ2-7; the match to TRBD1 covers 8 bases. In germline, CDR1 is SQVTM, CDR2 ANQGSEA. This CDR3 has 14 residues. With V trimmed by 6 bases and J by 2 bases, 9 bases remained unmatched. The CDR3 loop is CSVGPGGKPYEQYF. Here the CDR3 DNA reads TGCAGCGTCGGACCAGGGGGCAAGCCCTACGAGCAGTACTTC.

This clonotype is medium-sized (0.01 to 0.1%) within its sample. Because this beta chain is a stray read in a library intended to capture alpha chains, its abundance should not be given much weight. CDR3 loop: CASSLGQFSSPLHF. CDR3 nucleotide sequence: TGTGCCAGCAGCCTGGGACAGTTCAGTTCACCCCTCCACTTT. The chain combines TRBV7-6 with TRBJ1-6; 7 nucleotides line up with TRBD1. Germline CDR1 and CDR2: SGHVS and FNYEAQ. CDR3 length: 14 amino acids. Trimming at V came to 5 bases and at J to 9 bases, leaving 7 bases not matched to a gene. Full variable domain (outside the CDR3, taken from reference TRBV7-6 and TRBJ1-6): GAGVSQSPRYKVTKRGQDVALRCDPISGHVSLYWYRQALGQGPEFLTYFNYEAQQDKSGLPNDRFSAERPEGSISTLTIQRTEQRDSAMYRCASSLGQFSSPLHFGNGTRLTVT.

A note on this clonotype: This beta chain lies outside the target of a library built for alpha chains; its clone size means little. This chain uses TRBV29-1 with TRBJ1-1; 9 nucleotides match TRBD1. Per the germline V gene, CDR1 is SQVTM and CDR2 is ANQGSEA. The CDR3 length is 12 residues. V was clipped by 7 bases and J by 8 bases; unmatched bases: 8. CDR3 coding DNA: TGCAGCGGGAACAGGGGGCCTTCCGAAGCTTTCTTT. It codes for CSGNRGPSEAFF.

This clonotype was seen a handful of times. This beta chain is an unintended read in a library built for alpha chains; its size means little. The rearrangement joins TRBV11-2 to TRBJ2-7; no definite D call. Germline lookup yields CDR1 SGHAT and CDR2 FQNNGV. This CDR3 spans 11 amino acids. Trimming left V 5 bases short and J 6 bases short, with 8 bases between. CDR3 DNA sequence: TGTGCCAGCAGCGGGAATGTCGAGCAGTACTTC. Its translation is CASSGNVEQYF.